Included here is one T cell receptor (beta chain) sequence, with context. Its antigen is unknown. These data come from a study of shared clonotypes between healthy human individuals. Whole-study context: Aged between 18 and 49, the donors were a couple of women and three men. Findings of the study overall: Clonotype sharing levels among donors were expected to vary with sequencing depth.

The donor population consisted of healthy HIV-negative adults with no recent acute infections or vaccinations. The CDR3 sequence is 13 residues long. Germline CDR1 reads MDHEN; CDR2 reads SYDVKM. The trim removed 3 bases at V and 6 bases at J, leaving 5 bases unmatched. The deep-level immunoSEQ assay was used. The repertoire was sequenced with immunoSEQ multiplex PCR; TCRdb's copy has only in-frame clones and lacks some. Of roughly 500,000 clones in the sample, around 85% were seen once. Sequenced: PBMCs. The clonotype comes from a woman aged 35 to 49 in good health. Some clones in this sample may be carry-over from other donors' samples. The gene calls are TRBV28 and TRBJ2-7; TRBD1 matches 7 bases. CDR3 in DNA: TGTGCCAGCAGTTTGCCCGACAGGGCCGAGCAGTACTTC. This sequence encodes CASSLPDRAEQYF.